This TCR beta chain was identified in a study of control samples from healthy donors and cancer patients. CDR3 size: 15 residues. Germline CDR1 is SGHTA and CDR2 is FQGNSA. Trimming at V came to 1 base and at J to 4 bases, leaving 7 bases not matched to a gene. Repertoires were generated with immunoSEQ multiplex PCR, while TCRdb's copy carries only in-frame clones and drops some. The table lists about 160,000 clones, roughly 94% of them singletons, with around 15% in the top ten. This clonotype was sampled from a man in his sixties with colorectal cancer. The sample taken for sequencing was PBMCs. The rearrangement links TRBV7-2 to TRBJ2-7, with 7 bases that match TRBD1. CDR3 DNA: TGTGCCAGCAGCTTAGAAGGCACAGGGGTGTACGAGCAGTACTTC. It translates to CASSLEGTGVYEQYF. Full variable domain (missing parts from reference TRBV7-2 and TRBJ2-7): GAGVSQSPSNKVTEKGKDVELRCDPISGHTALYWYRQSLGQGLEFLIYFQGNSAPDKSGLPSDRFSAERTGGSVSTLTIQRTQQEDSAVYLCASSLEGTGVYEQYFGPGTRLTVT.